Shown below are 8 T cell receptor beta chains from a single sample sequenced in a study of T cell responses to AZD1222 COVID-19 vaccine. The method was immunoSEQ multiplex PCR; TCRdb's version includes in-frame clones alone and lacks a portion of them. The sample includes 95,000 to 100,000 clones, around 84% of them seen just once. The source material was peripheral blood, sampled on day 0 of AZD1222 vaccination. Receptors originate from an adult in good health.

This clone has a handful of counts. The rearrangement uses TRBV7-2 and TRBJ1-2; 7 nucleotides agree with TRBD1. Germline V gene sequence: CDR1 SGHTA, CDR2 FQGNSA. With 5 bases clipped from V and 1 base from J, the junction kept 4 bases outside the gene matches. This CDR3 contains 14 residues. The CDR3, as DNA: TGTGCCAGCAGCCTGGACAGGAATAACTATGGCTACACCTTC. Protein product: CASSLDRNNYGYTF. The full variable domain, rest sourced from reference TRBV7-2 and TRBJ1-2, is GAGVSQSPSNKVTEKGKDVELRCDPISGHTALYWYRQSLGQGLEFLIYFQGNSAPDKSGLPSDRFSAERTGGSVSTLTIQRTQQEDSAVYLCASSLDRNNYGYTFGSGTRLTVV.

This clone showed up just once. The CDR3 region has the DNA TGTGCCAGCAGCCCTTGGCGAGGTATGGCCTACAATGAGCAGTTCTTC. It yields the protein CASSPWRGMAYNEQFF. The chain links TRBV7-2 to TRBJ2-1; D gene ambiguous. The CDR3 spans 16 residues. CDR1 is SGHTA, CDR2 FQGNSA, per germline. Trimming left V 5 bases short and J 2 bases short, with 16 bases between.

V and J are TRBV5-1 and TRBJ2-3; D call uncertain. Germline CDR1 is SGHRS and CDR2 is YFSETQ. The CDR3 totals 16 residues. V was shortened by 0 bases and J by 0 bases, with 11 bases between the two germline ends. The CDR3 bases are TGCGCCAGCAGCTTGGGGCAGCTACTAAGCACAGATACGCAGTATTTT. Amino acid sequence: CASSLGQLLSTDTQYF.

The chain is built from TRBV15 and TRBJ1-5; D gene uncertain. This CDR3 comprises 15 residues. Trimming left V 0 bases short and J 2 bases short, with 8 bases between. In germline, CDR1 is LNHNV, CDR2 YYDKDF (reference sequence). The CDR3 protein is CATSRDRRGNQPQHF. In nucleotides, the CDR3 is TGTGCCACCAGCAGAGATAGGCGGGGCAATCAGCCCCAGCATTTT.

The chain carries TRBV30 and TRBJ1-4; a weak D match, TRBD1 (5 bases). CDR3 length equals 14 residues. V shed 4 bases and J shed 10 bases, with 19 bases lying between them. From germline, CDR1 is GTSNPN and CDR2 SVGIG (reference sequence). The CDR3 nucleotides are TGTGCCTGGACCTCCGGGACCTCCGGAGGAAAACTGTTTTTT. This encodes CAWTSGTSGGKLFF.

The chain combines TRBV28 with TRBJ2-7; tentative D call: TRBD2 (6 bases). From germline, CDR1 is MDHEN and CDR2 SYDVKM. The ends were cut back, 10 bases at V and 0 bases at J, with 25 bases in the middle. This CDR3 region has 17 residues. CDR3 sequence: CATPRDFLNFSSYEQYF. CDR3 nucleotides: TGTGCCACCCCTAGGGACTTTCTCAACTTTAGCTCCTACGAGCAGTACTTC.

This clone has only a few counts. The rearrangement links TRBV2 to TRBJ1-5; TRBD1 is a possible D gene (5 bases). Germline CDR1 and CDR2: SNHLY and FYNNEI. V lost 7 bases to trimming and J lost 0 bases, with 10 bases between them. The CDR3 has 14 residues. Written as DNA, the CDR3 is TGTGCCAGCACCGAGGGACGTAGCAATCAGCCCCAGCATTTT. Translation: CASTEGRSNQPQHF.

The table lists this clone with a few counts. The V gene is TRBV7-2, the J gene TRBJ2-1; D call uncertain. V lost 5 bases and J 7 bases, leaving 12 bases between the germline ends. CDR1 and CDR2 (germline): SGHTA, FQGNSA. The CDR3 is made up of 13 amino acids. Here the CDR3 reads CASSPEPRNEQFF. In nucleotides, the CDR3 is TGTGCCAGCAGCCCCGAACCCCGTAATGAGCAGTTCTTC.